The 2 T cell receptor beta chains listed next were all sequenced from one sample in a study of spatial heterogeneity in lung cancer. TCRdb passed the 5' RACE reads through MiXCR, listing each CDR3 protein once. The sample gives 40,000 to 45,000 distinct CDR3 sequences, about an eighth of which show up once; 55% to 70% is in the top ten. Indicated time point: sample taken at primary tumor resection. The sample was PBMCs, taken at surgery. Every receptor here comes from a male donor with early-stage non-small cell lung cancer.

V is TRBV20-1 and J is TRBJ1-5; unclear D gene. This CDR3 region has 13 residues. Germline CDR1 is DFQATT and CDR2 is SNEGSKA (reference sequence). Trimming left V 6 bases short and J 6 bases short, with 15 bases between. Written as DNA, the CDR3 is TGCAGTGCCCAGACGCAGTTTGGTCAGCCCCAGCATTTT. Translated, it gives CSAQTQFGQPQHF.

This chain joins TRBV5-6 and TRBJ1-2, with no clear D. Germline lookup yields CDR1 SGHDT and CDR2 YYEEEE. The CDR3 totals 15 residues. Trimming removed 4 bases at V and 2 bases at J, with 15 bases between. The CDR3 region is CASSLNFGVNYGYTF. The CDR3 DNA reads as TGTGCCAGCAGCCTCAATTTCGGGGTGAACTATGGCTACACCTTC.